These 26 T cell receptor beta chains came from one sample sequenced in a study of blood T cell repertoires in COVID-19. Clones were read by immunoSEQ multiplex PCR, and TCRdb kept only the in-frame ones, dropping some. The table records 150,000 to 200,000 clones, about 90% of them present only once. Sequencing was done on a sample of PBMCs or T cells enriched from blood (not recorded which). The receptors originated from a woman aged 18-29 years who had recovered from COVID-19.

The V and J genes are TRBV7-8 and TRBJ1-5; tentatively, D is TRBD1 (5 bases). Germline V gene sequence: CDR1 SGHVS, CDR2 FQNEAQ. Trimming cost V 1 base and J 3 bases, with 10 bases left between them. This CDR3 is built from 15 residues. Here the CDR3 reads CASSLESGDNQPQHF. Written as DNA, the CDR3 is TGTGCCAGCAGCTTAGAATCGGGGGACAATCAGCCCCAGCATTTT.

The chain links TRBV7-2 to TRBJ1-2; 11 bases align to TRBD1. With 5 bases clipped from V and 6 bases from J, the junction kept 8 bases outside the gene matches. There are 15 residues in the CDR3. Germline V lookup: CDR1 SGHTA, CDR2 FQGNSA. This CDR3 is CASSALRDRGDGYTF. CDR3 nucleotides: TGTGCCAGCAGCGCCCTCCGGGACAGGGGGGATGGCTACACCTTC.

The chain combines TRBV19 with TRBJ2-1; the D is unclear. Per germline, CDR1 LNHDA and CDR2 SQIVND (reference sequence). The CDR3 totals 12 residues. Trimming removed 3 bases at V and 6 bases at J, with 6 bases between. CDR3 region: CASSIRFNEQFF. In DNA form, the CDR3 reads TGTGCCAGTAGTATCCGTTTCAATGAGCAGTTCTTC.

The rearrangement links TRBV5-4 to TRBJ2-3; D call uncertain. Germline V gene lookup returns CDR1 SGHNT and CDR2 YYREEE (reference sequence). The CDR3 spans 12 residues. V was pared by 0 bases and J by 6 bases, with 5 bases between. The CDR3 protein is CASSLASDTQYF. CDR3 coding DNA: TGTGCCAGCAGCTTGGCCTCGGATACGCAGTATTTT.

The gene calls are TRBV27 and TRBJ2-3; tentative D call: TRBD1 (5 bases). The CDR3 is 14 amino acids. The ends were cut back, 5 bases at V and 4 bases at J, with 13 bases in the middle. Germline loops: CDR1 MNHEY, CDR2 SMNVEV (reference sequence). CDR3 coding DNA: TGTGCCAGCAGTCCAATACAGGCCGCAGATACGCAGTATTTT. Its translation: CASSPIQAADTQYF.

The chain links TRBV6-5 to TRBJ2-1; D possibly corresponds to TRBD2 (5 bases). CDR3 size: 14 residues. V lost 6 bases to trimming and J lost 0 bases, with 9 bases between them. CDR1 and CDR2 (germline): MNHEY, SVGAGI. The CDR3 DNA sequence: TGTGCCAGCAGCGACGAGGGCTCCTACAATGAGCAGTTCTTC. Translating gives CASSDEGSYNEQFF.

The chain couples TRBV5-4 to TRBJ2-3; a weak D match, TRBD2 (5 bases). CDR1 is SGHNT, CDR2 YYREEE, per germline (reference sequence). The CDR3 is 12 residues long. The ends were cut back, 6 bases at V and 4 bases at J, with 9 bases in the middle. CDR3 sequence (DNA): TGTGCCAGCACTGAGGGAGCAGATACGCAGTATTTT. Amino acid sequence: CASTEGADTQYF.

This chain links TRBV2 with TRBJ2-7; D unclear. The germline V gene encodes CDR1 SNHLY and CDR2 FYNNEI. This CDR3 is 12 amino acids long. Trimming removed 4 bases at V and 4 bases at J, with 8 bases between. In DNA form, the CDR3 reads TGTGCCAGCAGTGGCGCTTCGTACGAGCAGTACTTC. Translated: CASSGASYEQYF.

This chain uses TRBV12-3 or TRBV12-4 with TRBJ2-2; unclear D gene. V was trimmed by 4 bases and J by 5 bases, leaving 8 bases between them. This CDR3 is 13 amino acids long. CDR3 sequence: CASSSLETGELFF. CDR3 nucleotides: TGTGCCAGCAGTTCTCTGGAGACCGGGGAGCTGTTTTTT.

CDR3 sequence: CASSPLRQGDSYEQYF. CDR3 sequence (DNA): TGTGCCAGCTCACCGCTCCGGCAGGGGGACTCCTACGAGCAGTACTTC. The chain employs TRBV18 and TRBJ2-7; 7 bases are shared with TRBD1. J lost 0 bases, V lost 3 bases, and 8 bases had no gene match. This CDR3 is built from 16 residues. From germline, CDR1 is KGHSH and CDR2 LQKENI.

The chain uses TRBV5-4 and TRBJ2-7; D may be TRBD2 (5 bases). V dropped 3 bases and J dropped 5 bases, with 15 bases sitting between them. This CDR3 has 14 amino acids. Germline CDR1 SGHNT, CDR2 YYREEE (reference sequence). This chain's CDR3 is CASSWEPDYNEQYF. CDR3 DNA sequence: TGTGCCAGCAGCTGGGAGCCGGATTATAACGAGCAGTACTTC.

V gene TRBV25-1 combines with J gene TRBJ1-1; no clear D gene. CDR1 is MGHDK and CDR2 is SYGVNS in the germline V gene. The CDR3 is made up of 12 amino acids. The V end was cut by 5 bases, the J end by 7 bases, with 11 bases between. The CDR3 is CASSLMSGEAFF. Written as DNA, the CDR3 is TGTGCCAGCAGTTTAATGTCGGGTGAAGCTTTCTTT.

The gene calls are TRBV19 and TRBJ2-7; 8 nucleotides match TRBD2. This CDR3 comprises 12 residues. V lost 8 bases, J lost 1 base, and 1 base stayed unmatched. The germline V gene has CDR1 LNHDA and CDR2 SQIVND (reference sequence). The CDR3 loop reads CASGTSSYEQYF. The CDR3 nucleotides are TGTGCCAGTGGGACTAGTTCCTACGAGCAGTACTTC.

This clone turned up a few times. The chain's CDR3 is CASSLGYNEKLFF. The CDR3 nucleotides read TGTGCCAGCAGCTTGGGCTATAATGAAAAACTGTTTTTT. V is TRBV5-6 and J is TRBJ1-4; D is undetermined. Trimming took 0 bases from V and 4 from J, leaving 4 bases between them. The CDR3 runs 13 residues. Germline V gene lookup returns CDR1 SGHDT and CDR2 YYEEEE.

The chain carries TRBV21-1 and TRBJ1-6. TRBV21-1 is marked as a pseudogene. The CDR3 totals 15 residues. The CDR3 DNA follows: TGTGCCAGCAGCAAGGAAGGGAGGTGTAGTTCACCCCTCCACTTT. Translated: CASSKEGRCSSPLHF.

The chain is built from TRBV9 and TRBJ1-2; D might be TRBD1 (6 bases). The ends were cut back, 3 bases at V and 7 bases at J, with 19 bases in the middle. The CDR3 spans 15 residues. Germline V lookup: CDR1 SGDLS, CDR2 YYNGEE. The CDR3 bases are TGTGCCAGCAGCGCAAGTGGGTCAGGGGAGACTGGCTACACCTTC. Protein product: CASSASGSGETGYTF.

CDR3 nucleotide sequence: TGCGCCAGCAGCGCGTCCGCGGGGTGGGGGACTGGAAACACCATATATTTT. It is translated as CASSASAGWGTGNTIYF. The V call is TRBV5-1, the J call TRBJ1-3; tentative D call: TRBD1 (5 bases). Germline CDR1 is SGHRS and CDR2 is YFSETQ. The CDR3 length is 17 residues. The ends were cut back, 4 bases at V and 2 bases at J, with 19 bases in the middle. The full variable domain, completed using reference TRBV5-1 and TRBJ1-3, is KAGVTQTPRYLIKTRGQQVTLSCSPISGHRSVSWYQQTPGQGLQFLFEYFSETQRNKGNFPGRFSGRQFSNSRSEMNVSTLELGDSALYLCASSASAGWGTGNTIYFGEGSWLTVV.

The rearrangement links TRBV19 to TRBJ2-7, with 8 bases fitting TRBD1. CDR3 size: 14 residues. In germline, CDR1 is LNHDA, CDR2 SQIVND (reference sequence). Trimming cost V 6 bases and J 3 bases; bases outside gene matches: 7. The CDR3 DNA reads as TGTGCCAGTAGCCCAGGGGGCTTGCTCTACGAGCAGTACTTC. It specifies CASSPGGLLYEQYF.

The rearrangement uses TRBV5-1 and TRBJ1-2, with TRBD1 matching over 7 bases. Trimming took 0 bases from V and 0 from J; bases not matched to a gene: 5. CDR1 is SGHRS and CDR2 is YFSETQ in the germline V gene. CDR3 length: 16 residues. CDR3 in amino acids: CASSLADRTANYGYTF. CDR3 bases: TGCGCCAGCAGCTTGGCGGACAGGACAGCTAACTATGGCTACACCTTC.

This chain links TRBV10-3 with TRBJ2-3; TRBD2 agrees at 12 bases. The germline CDR1 and CDR2 sequences are ENHRY and SYGVKD. This CDR3 has 15 amino acids. V dropped 7 bases and J dropped 4; count of bases not matched to a gene: 6. The CDR3: CAITTSGGSADTQYF. In nucleotides, the CDR3 is TGTGCCATCACTACTAGCGGGGGGTCCGCAGATACGCAGTATTTT.

V and J are TRBV6-5 and TRBJ1-1, with TRBD1 matching 10 bases. The germline gives CDR1 MNHEY, CDR2 SVGAGI. This CDR3 is 14 amino acids long. The ends lost 5 bases at V and 11 bases at J; junction bases unmatched: 11. CDR3 DNA: TGTGCCAGCAGTCAGGACAGGGGGTCATACAGCGCTTTCTTT. Its translation is CASSQDRGSYSAFF.

In its sample, this clone was seen a few times. The rearrangement joins TRBV2 to TRBJ1-6, with 7 nucleotides matching TRBD1. J was trimmed by 6 bases and V by 4 bases; bases with no gene match: 6. CDR3 size: 15 residues. Germline values: CDR1 SNHLY, CDR2 FYNNEI. CDR3 region: CASSGTGTANSPLHF. The CDR3 nucleotides are TGTGCCAGCAGTGGAACCGGGACAGCTAATTCACCCCTCCACTTT. The variable domain in full, with the rest retrieved from reference TRBV2 and TRBJ1-6, is EPEVTQTPSHQVTQMGQEVILRCVPISNHLYFYWYRQILGQKVEFLVSFYNNEISEKSEIFDDQFSVERPDGSNFTLKIRSTKLEDSAMYFCASSGTGTANSPLHFGNGTRLTVT.

This clone appeared a single time. V is TRBV4-3 and J is TRBJ2-7; D is perhaps TRBD1 (5 bases). This CDR3 region has 13 residues. Germline CDR1 and CDR2: LGHNA and YSLEER. Trimming stripped 0 bases from V and 2 bases from J, with 5 bases between. Here the CDR3 DNA reads TGCGCCAGCAGCCAAGACAGGGCCTACGAGCAGTACTTC. It is translated as CASSQDRAYEQYF.

V usage is TRBV9 and J usage is TRBJ2-1; tentative D call: TRBD2 (5 bases). The CDR3 is 16 amino acids. Germline V gives CDR1 SGDLS, CDR2 YYNGEE. Trimming left V 4 bases short and J 8 bases short, with 22 bases between. The CDR3 sequence: CASSPPFRRDGDEQFF. The CDR3 bases are TGTGCCAGCAGCCCCCCTTTTCGACGGGATGGGGATGAGCAGTTCTTC.

The rearrangement links TRBV12-3 or TRBV12-4 to TRBJ2-1, with a weak D call TRBD2 (5 bases). Trimming cost V 7 bases and J 9 bases, with 16 bases left between them. This CDR3 has 13 residues. CDR3 protein: CASNNQRAGEQFF. The DNA for the CDR3 is TGTGCCAGCAATAATCAGAGGGCGGGTGAGCAGTTCTTC.

The chain employs TRBV5-1 and TRBJ1-1; 7 nucleotides agree with TRBD1. Germline V gene lookup returns CDR1 SGHRS and CDR2 YFSETQ. This CDR3 has 15 residues. The trim removed 0 bases at V and 4 bases at J, leaving 6 bases unmatched. CDR3 sequence: CASSLEWPGGTEAFF. The CDR3 DNA is TGCGCCAGCAGCTTGGAATGGCCAGGGGGCACTGAAGCTTTCTTT.